This T cell receptor (beta chain) was retrieved from a study of CD8+ T cells in alopecia areata. Treatment of the sample: oral pan-JAK inhibitor, 5-10 mg twice daily. As part of sample collection, lesional scalp punch biopsies and peripheral blood were taken from alopecia areata patients. This clone has just a few counts. Its target is not known. This CDR3 comprises 15 residues. Germline CDR1 SGHRS, CDR2 YFSETQ. Trimming took 2 bases from V and 0 from J, leaving 10 bases between them. General study results and limits: On tofacitinib, scalp clonality and expanded CD8+ clones among top 100 fell significantly. Mice showed TCR sharing more clearly than patients did, possibly owing to HLA.

RNA was extracted and reverse transcribed into cDNA as the sequencing template. Produced via immunoSEQ multiplex PCR; TCRdb's table is partial and in-frame only. The sample has roughly 200,000 clones; 40% to 55% are singletons. Material: CD4+ T cells sorted from blood, obtained at approximately week 36, from a patient treated with tofacitinib. The chain carries TRBV5-1 and TRBJ2-3; D possibly uses TRBD1 or TRBD2 (6 bases each). The TCR originated in a human donor with alopecia areata. The CDR3 is CASSLGGLSTDTQYF. The CDR3 bases are TGCGCCAGCAGCTTAGGGGGGCTCAGCACAGATACGCAGTATTTT.